These 27 T cell receptor beta chains share one sample of origin, sequenced in a study of blood T cell repertoires in COVID-19. Sequencing was performed with immunoSEQ multiplex PCR; in TCRdb, only in-frame clones are kept and a portion is missing. Among roughly 32,000 clones listed, about nine tenths were seen once. The sequencing sample was made of peripheral blood. The receptors were gathered from a man aged 55 to 70 with active COVID-19.

The chain combines TRBV29-1 with TRBJ1-2; weak D call: TRBD1 (5 bases). V lost 2 bases and J 4 bases, leaving 20 bases between the germline ends. Germline lookup yields CDR1 SQVTM and CDR2 ANQGSEA. This CDR3 is 16 amino acids long. For the CDR3, the DNA is TGCAGCGTTGAATCCCCCGACACGAGGCAGGGCTATGGCTACACCTTC. This translates into CSVESPDTRQGYGYTF.

V is TRBV6-2 or TRBV6-3 and J is TRBJ2-3, with D possibly being TRBD1 (6 bases). Looked up from germline, CDR1 is MNHEY and CDR2 is SVGEGT. The ends were cut back, 2 bases at V and 0 bases at J, with 12 bases in the middle. This CDR3 region has 16 residues. The CDR3 loop reads CASSYRGGASTDTQYF. Written as DNA, the CDR3 is TGTGCCAGCAGTTACCGAGGGGGAGCTAGCACAGATACGCAGTATTTT.

The chain is built from TRBV27 and TRBJ2-3, with unresolved D. This CDR3 has 14 residues. V gave up 5 bases and J gave up 2 bases, with 11 bases separating them. Germline assignment: CDR1 MNHEY and CDR2 SMNVEV (reference sequence). The chain's CDR3 is CASSPAAYTDTQYF. DNA of the CDR3: TGTGCCAGCAGTCCCGCCGCCTACACAGATACGCAGTATTTT.

The V and J genes are TRBV19 and TRBJ2-3; 7 bases map to TRBD2. Per the germline V gene, CDR1 is LNHDA and CDR2 is SQIVND (reference sequence). With V trimmed by 3 bases and J by 4 bases, 1 base remained unmatched. The length of the CDR3 is 13 residues. The CDR3 sequence is CASSMGGPDTQYF. The CDR3 region has the DNA TGTGCCAGTAGTATGGGAGGGCCAGATACGCAGTATTTT. The entire variable domain, with the rest obtained from reference TRBV19 and TRBJ2-3, is as follows: DGGITQSPKYLFRKEGQNVTLSCEQNLNHDAMYWYRQDPGQGLRLIYYSQIVNDFQKGDIAEGYSVSREKKESFPLTVTSAQKNPTAFYLCASSMGGPDTQYFGPGTRLTVL.

The chain employs TRBV7-2 and TRBJ1-2, with 9 nucleotides matching TRBD1. Germline loops: CDR1 SGHTA, CDR2 FQGNSA. The J segment lost 2 bases and the V segment lost 5 bases, leaving 6 bases of the junction unmatched. This CDR3 is built from 15 residues. CDR3 region: CASSTRTGENYGYTF. The CDR3 region has the DNA TGTGCCAGCAGCACCCGGACAGGGGAGAACTATGGCTACACCTTC.

The chain recombines TRBV11-2 with TRBJ1-2; unclear D gene. Germline CDR1 is SGHAT and CDR2 is FQNNGV. This CDR3 is built from 13 residues. V was trimmed by 1 base and J by 4 bases, leaving 7 bases between them. The CDR3 DNA follows: TGTGCCAGCAGCTTAGGAGGCCCCTATGGCTACACCTTC. It yields the protein CASSLGGPYGYTF.

The V gene is TRBV6-1, the J gene TRBJ2-2; a possible D gene is TRBD1 (5 bases). Germline-derived CDR1 and CDR2 are MNHNS and SASEGT. Between the trimmed V and J ends, which lost 4 bases and 1 base, there was a span of 13 bases. The CDR3 covers 16 residues. CDR3 sequence: CASSAQGFRNTGELFF. The CDR3 bases are TGTGCCAGCAGTGCCCAGGGCTTTAGGAACACCGGGGAGCTGTTTTTT.

This chain uses TRBV9 with TRBJ2-1; D may be TRBD2 (5 bases). CDR3 length equals 16 residues. Trimming removed 1 base at V and 1 base at J, with 12 bases between. CDR1 and CDR2 from the germline V gene are SGDLS and YYNGEE. CDR3 amino acids: CASSVPSEGSYNEQFF. CDR3 sequence (DNA): TGTGCCAGCAGCGTACCCTCAGAGGGATCCTACAATGAGCAGTTCTTC. Together with reference TRBV9 and TRBJ2-1, the CDR3 gives the full variable domain: DSGVTQTPKHLITATGQRVTLRCSPRSGDLSVYWYQQSLDQGLQFLIQYYNGEERAKGNILERFSAQQFPDLHSELNLSSLELGDSALYFCASSVPSEGSYNEQFFGPGTRLTVL.

V gene TRBV7-9 combines with J gene TRBJ2-1; a possible D gene is TRBD2 (7 bases). Per the germline V gene, CDR1 is SEHNR and CDR2 is FQNEAQ (reference sequence). The CDR3 is 15 amino acids. The germline V and J ends were trimmed by 0 bases and 8 bases, with 14 bases remaining between them. The CDR3 DNA reads TGTGCCAGCAGCTTAGCGGGGGGGCCGGGCCATGAGCAGTTCTTC. Protein: CASSLAGGPGHEQFF.

The chain uses TRBV9 and TRBJ1-6; no clear D. The germline V gene has CDR1 SGDLS and CDR2 YYNGEE. This CDR3 has 13 amino acids. Trimming pared 0 bases from V and 8 bases from J, leaving 6 bases between. CDR3 region: CASSVVGDSPLHF. The CDR3 DNA reads TGTGCCAGCAGCGTAGTCGGGGATTCACCCCTCCACTTT.

The V gene is TRBV4-2, the J gene TRBJ2-2; 9 bases are shared with TRBD1. The CDR3 covers 16 residues. J was trimmed by 7 bases and V by 0 bases; bases with no gene match: 6. In germline, CDR1 is LGHNA, CDR2 YNFKEQ. The CDR3 protein is CASSQDFRQGDGELFF. The CDR3 nucleotides are TGTGCCAGCAGCCAAGATTTTCGACAGGGGGACGGGGAGCTGTTTTTT.

This clone turned up a few times. The chain employs TRBV19 and TRBJ1-5; 7 positions match TRBD1. CDR3 size: 13 residues. Per the germline V gene, CDR1 is LNHDA and CDR2 is SQIVND (reference sequence). V lost 6 bases, J lost 4 bases, and 3 bases stayed unmatched. As DNA, the CDR3 is TGTGCCAGTAGCGGACAGGTTAATCAGCCCCAGCATTTT. The encoded protein is CASSGQVNQPQHF.

The V gene is TRBV5-1, the J gene TRBJ2-7; a possible D gene is TRBD1 (6 bases). V was clipped by 4 bases and J by 5 bases, with 13 bases between them. The CDR3 loop spans 13 amino acids. From germline, CDR1 is SGHRS and CDR2 YFSETQ. As DNA, the CDR3 is TGCGCCAGCAGCCGCCGACAGGATCACGAGCAGTACTTC. This codes for CASSRRQDHEQYF.

This chain uses TRBV6-5 with TRBJ1-2; no firm D call. Germline loops: CDR1 MNHEY, CDR2 SVGAGI. This CDR3 is built from 13 residues. Trimming took 8 bases from V and 4 from J, leaving 14 bases between them. CDR3 bases: TGTGCCAGCTTTACAGTTTACAGCTATGGCTACACCTTC. Protein product: CASFTVYSYGYTF.

This clone was seen only a few times. The chain is built from TRBV7-8 and TRBJ2-1; a weak D match, TRBD2 (7 bases). This CDR3 contains 15 residues. Germline V gene data show CDR1 as SGHVS and CDR2 as FQNEAQ. Trimming took 2 bases from V and 7 from J, leaving 15 bases between them. The CDR3 region has the DNA TGTGCCAGCAGCTTACGAAGAGAGGGGGGGAATGAGCAGTTCTTC. It translates to CASSLRREGGNEQFF.

V gene TRBV6-2 or TRBV6-3 combines with J gene TRBJ1-6; D is uncertain. This CDR3 region has 14 residues. Looked up from germline, CDR1 is MNHEY and CDR2 is SVGEGT. The germline V and J ends were trimmed by 2 bases and 5 bases, with 7 bases remaining between them. In DNA, the CDR3 is TGTGCCAGCAGTTACGGGCAGGATAATTCACCCCTCCACTTT. Encoded protein: CASSYGQDNSPLHF.

With respect to this clone: The same CDR3 arises from other DNA sequences in this sample as well. The V gene is TRBV3-1 (or the pseudogene TRBV3-2), the J gene TRBJ1-1, with 9 bases aligning to TRBD1. Germline V gives CDR1 LGHDT, CDR2 YNNKEL (reference sequence). There are 14 residues in the CDR3. V dropped 2 bases and J dropped 5; count of bases not matched to a gene: 3. The chain's CDR3 is CASSQTGGTTEAFF. The CDR3, as DNA: TGTGCCAGCAGCCAAACAGGGGGCACAACTGAAGCTTTCTTT.

This chain connects TRBV5-1 to TRBJ2-5, with 15 bases lining up with TRBD2. The CDR3 sequence is 18 residues long. Germline-derived CDR1 and CDR2 are SGHRS and YFSETQ. J was trimmed by 4 bases and V by 4 bases; bases with no gene match: 11. CDR3: CASSLGLAGGPERETQYF. In DNA, the CDR3 is TGCGCCAGCAGCCTCGGACTAGCGGGGGGGCCGGAGCGAGAGACCCAGTACTTC.

J is TRBJ1-4 and V is TRBV18; D is unresolved. The CDR3 covers 14 residues. Trimming took off 0 bases at V and 8 bases at J, with 10 bases between the two ends. The germline V gene encodes CDR1 KGHSH and CDR2 LQKENI. CDR3 DNA: TGTGCCAGCTCACCACCGGAGGTGGGCGAAAAACTGTTTTTT. Protein sequence: CASSPPEVGEKLFF.

For the CDR3, the DNA is TGTGCCAGCAGTCCGGGGGAGGGAGGGGTGACCCAGTACTTC. Protein sequence: CASSPGEGGVTQYF. The chain employs TRBV6-9 and TRBJ2-5; TRBD2 aligns across 7 bases. Trimming at V came to 5 bases and at J to 7 bases, leaving 10 bases not matched to a gene. The CDR3 is 14 amino acids. Germline V gene lookup returns CDR1 MNHGY and CDR2 SVAAGI.

The chain links TRBV18 to TRBJ1-3; 7 bases match TRBD1. There are 15 residues in the CDR3. CDR1 and CDR2 from the germline V gene are KGHSH and LQKENI. V lost 6 bases and J lost 4; bases outside the gene matches: 9. The CDR3 nucleotides are TGTGCCAGCTCCCCCCCAGGGGGTTCCGGAAACACCATATATTTT. Translated, it gives CASSPPGGSGNTIYF.

J is TRBJ2-7 and V is TRBV19, with 7 bases lining up with TRBD1. The CDR3 has 14 amino acids. Looked up from germline, CDR1 is LNHDA and CDR2 is SQIVND (reference sequence). V trimming: 7 bases; J trimming: 0 bases; junction bases outside the gene matches: 6. The CDR3 reads CASTNRDSSYEQYF. CDR3 coding DNA: TGTGCCAGTACAAACCGGGACAGCTCCTACGAGCAGTACTTC.

The V call is TRBV19, the J call TRBJ1-6; 8 nucleotides match TRBD1. Germline V CDR1 and CDR2: LNHDA, SQIVND (reference sequence). V shed 4 bases and J 8 bases; nucleotides not matched to a gene: 10. The CDR3 is made up of 16 amino acids. The CDR3 loop is CASSTGTGTGYSPLHF. The CDR3 nucleotides read TGTGCCAGTAGTACCGGCACCGGGACAGGTTATTCACCCCTCCACTTT.

This chain uses TRBV6-4 with TRBJ2-2; a weak D match, TRBD2 (6 bases). CDR1 and CDR2 from the germline V gene are MRHNA and SNTAGT. The CDR3 loop spans 13 amino acids. The V gene lost 5 bases and the J gene lost 4 bases, with 8 bases spanning the gap. CDR3 DNA sequence: TGTGCCAGCAGTCGGGGGTTCACCGGGGAGCTGTTTTTT. Its protein product is CASSRGFTGELFF.

The chain is built from TRBV10-3 and TRBJ2-3, with D possibly matching TRBD1 (5 bases). Germline CDR1 reads ENHRY; CDR2 reads SYGVKD. The V and J ends lost 7 bases and 3 bases respectively, with 17 bases between them. This CDR3 contains 15 residues. The CDR3 is CAIKKGQIETDTQYF. The DNA for the CDR3 is TGTGCCATCAAAAAGGGGCAGATAGAAACAGATACGCAGTATTTT.

V and J are TRBV29-1 and TRBJ1-1, with D unresolved. CDR3 length equals 14 residues. Germline CDR1 reads SQVTM; CDR2 reads ANQGSEA. Trimming cost V 2 bases and J 4 bases, with 14 bases left between them. Written as DNA, the CDR3 is TGCAGCGTTGAATTCGGCCGAGCGTCCACTGAAGCTTTCTTT. Translating gives CSVEFGRASTEAFF.

This clone was seen more than once but under ten times. The J gene is TRBJ2-2, the V gene TRBV6-6, with 11 bases fitting TRBD2. This CDR3 is built from 17 residues. The germline V gene has CDR1 MNHNY and CDR2 SVGAGI (reference sequence). Trimming cost V 5 bases and J 0 bases; bases outside gene matches: 5. This CDR3 is CASSPLAGGSNTGELFF. The DNA for the CDR3 is TGTGCCAGCAGTCCATTAGCGGGAGGGTCGAACACCGGGGAGCTGTTTTTT.